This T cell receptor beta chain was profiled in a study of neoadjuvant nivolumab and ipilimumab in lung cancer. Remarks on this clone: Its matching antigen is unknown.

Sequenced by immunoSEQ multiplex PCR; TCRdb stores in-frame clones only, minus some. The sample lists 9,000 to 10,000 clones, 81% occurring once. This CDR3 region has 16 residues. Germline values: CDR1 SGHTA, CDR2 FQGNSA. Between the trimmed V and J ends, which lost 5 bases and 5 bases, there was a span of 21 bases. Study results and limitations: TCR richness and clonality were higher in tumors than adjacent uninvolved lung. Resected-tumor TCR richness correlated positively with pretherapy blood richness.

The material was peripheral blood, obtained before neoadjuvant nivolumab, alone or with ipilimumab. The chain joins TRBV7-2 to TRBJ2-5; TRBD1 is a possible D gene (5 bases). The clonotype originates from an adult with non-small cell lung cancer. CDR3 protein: CASSPQPPGFVETQYF. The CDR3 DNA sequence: TGTGCCAGCAGCCCCCAACCGCCAGGGTTCGTGGAGACCCAGTACTTC.